The entry below describes one TCR beta chain. This sample is drawn from a study of blood T cell repertoires in COVID-19. The overall study: Collection of acute and convalescent COVID-19 samples took place in the United States, Italy and Spain. The analysed material was cDNA or gDNA that came from T cells, B-cell-depleted T cells, or PBMCs.

Germline assignment: CDR1 SGHVS and CDR2 FNYEAQ. The CDR3 length is 16 residues. With 1 base clipped from V and 0 bases from J, the junction kept 6 bases outside the gene matches. As handled by the study authors: Reference gene primers were amplified, and this amplification served to estimate nucleated cell counts. Generated by immunoSEQ multiplex PCR, the TCRdb table keeps only in-frame clones and is missing some. From that table come the V and J calls and clone size; the DNA was used to work out D and trimming. This table has about 120,000 clones, 90% appearing once. The chain combines TRBV7-6 with TRBJ2-7; 7 nucleotides agree with TRBD1. The material sequenced was peripheral blood. The sequence was obtained from a human donor with active COVID-19. The donor label of this sample is uncertain. The CDR3 region has the DNA TGTGCCAGCAGCTTAGAGCCGGGACAGCTCTCCTACGAGCAGTACTTC. Protein: CASSLEPGQLSYEQYF.